These 11 T cell receptor beta chains originate from one sample sequenced in a study of blood T cell repertoires in COVID-19. Some clones are missing from TCRdb's copy, which holds only in-frame ones; the method was immunoSEQ multiplex PCR. The table records about 430,000 clones, roughly 90% of them present only once. What was sequenced was peripheral blood. The receptor set was obtained from a man aged 18 to 29 with COVID-19, enrolled during active disease.

This clone was recorded once. The chain uses TRBV27 and TRBJ2-1; TRBD1 is a possible D gene (5 bases). The CDR3 loop spans 14 amino acids. The germline V and J ends were trimmed by 5 bases and 5 bases, with 13 bases remaining between them. Germline lookup yields CDR1 MNHEY and CDR2 SMNVEV (reference sequence). The CDR3 here is CASSAQAGHNEQFF. CDR3 sequence (DNA): TGTGCCAGCAGTGCCCAGGCAGGGCACAATGAGCAGTTCTTC.

This clone was detected once. The chain recombines TRBV6-6 with TRBJ2-5, with 9 bases aligning to TRBD1. This CDR3 is 16 amino acids long. V lost 5 bases to trimming and J lost 5 bases; unmatched junction nucleotides: 12. Germline V gene lookup returns CDR1 MNHNY and CDR2 SVGAGI (reference sequence). CDR3: CASSPSRTGAGETQYF. The CDR3 DNA reads as TGTGCCAGCAGTCCCTCCCGGACAGGGGCGGGGGAGACCCAGTACTTC.

J is TRBJ2-2 and V is TRBV19; no clear D gene. The CDR3 is 14 amino acids. Germline V gene lookup returns CDR1 LNHDA and CDR2 SQIVND (reference sequence). V dropped 4 bases and J dropped 5 bases, with 11 bases sitting between them. The CDR3 loop reads CASSRIAGTGELFF. The CDR3 region has the DNA TGTGCCAGTAGTAGGATCGCCGGGACCGGGGAGCTGTTTTTT.

This sequence joins TRBV25-1 and TRBJ2-7; 7 nucleotides match TRBD1. The CDR3 is 14 residues long. The V segment lost 8 bases and the J segment 1 base; nucleotides outside the gene matches: 8. The germline V gene encodes CDR1 MGHDK and CDR2 SYGVNS. As DNA, the CDR3 is TGTGCCAGCTCCCTCCGGGACAGATCCTACGAGCAGTACTTC. It specifies CASSLRDRSYEQYF.

The chain recombines TRBV3-1 (or the pseudogene TRBV3-2) with TRBJ2-1; weak D call: TRBD2 (5 bases). The length of the CDR3 is 14 residues. The germline V gene encodes CDR1 LGHDT and CDR2 YNNKEL (reference sequence). V was pared by 4 bases and J by 9 bases, with 16 bases between. The CDR3 protein is CASSLLEGRGEQFF. Written as DNA, the CDR3 is TGTGCCAGCAGCCTTTTAGAGGGCAGAGGTGAGCAGTTCTTC.

The chain uses TRBV25-1 and TRBJ1-5, with D possibly matching TRBD1 (5 bases). Trimming shortened V by 3 bases and J by 7 bases, and 13 bases separated the two germline ends. CDR3 length: 14 amino acids. CDR1 MGHDK and CDR2 SYGVNS come from the germline V gene. CDR3 residues: CASSDGSGNQPQHF. The CDR3 bases are TGTGCCAGCAGTGACGGTTCAGGGAACCAGCCCCAGCATTTT.

CDR3 DNA sequence: TGTGCCAGCAGCTTAGATTTTAATAGGACAGGGGGCAAAACGGCCTACGAGCAGTACTTC. It encodes CASSLDFNRTGGKTAYEQYF. This chain connects TRBV11-3 to TRBJ2-7; 11 positions match TRBD1. This CDR3 region has 20 residues. J lost 2 bases, V lost 0 bases, and 15 bases had no gene match. The V gene's germline CDR1 is SGHNT and CDR2 YENEEA. The full variable domain, its missing parts supplied by reference TRBV11-3 and TRBJ2-7, is EAGVVQSPRYKIIEKKQPVAFWCNPISGHNTLYWYLQNLGQGPELLIRYENEEAVDDSQLPKDRFSAERLKGVDSTLKIQPAELGDSAVYLCASSLDFNRTGGKTAYEQYFGPGTRLTVT.

V usage is TRBV5-1 and J usage is TRBJ2-6; D unresolved. CDR1 is SGHRS, CDR2 YFSETQ, per germline. With 0 bases removed from V and 2 bases from J, the gap between germline ends came to 12 bases. This CDR3 comprises 17 residues. The CDR3 sequence: CASSLESGPTGANVLTF. In nucleotides, the CDR3 is TGCGCCAGCAGCTTGGAGTCAGGCCCCACTGGGGCCAACGTCCTGACTTTC.

Written as DNA, the CDR3 is TGTGCCAGCAGCCAATTGTGGTCTCCGGGACAGGCCTTACGTGGGGCCAACGTCCTGACTTTC. This sequence encodes CASSQLWSPGQALRGANVLTF. V and J are TRBV3-1 (or the pseudogene TRBV3-2) and TRBJ2-6, with 8 bases aligning to TRBD1. The germline CDR1 and CDR2 sequences are LGHDT and YNNKEL (reference sequence). J was trimmed by 3 bases and V by 2 bases; bases with no gene match: 18. CDR3 size: 21 residues.

V is TRBV7-8 and J is TRBJ2-5, with TRBD1 identical over 7 bases. The J segment lost 2 bases and the V segment lost 4 bases, leaving 4 bases of the junction unmatched. The CDR3 extends over 14 amino acids. Germline values: CDR1 SGHVS, CDR2 FQNEAQ. Here the CDR3 reads CASSWDSRQETQYF. The CDR3 DNA reads TGTGCCAGCAGCTGGGACAGTCGACAAGAGACCCAGTACTTC. The entire variable domain, with the rest obtained from reference TRBV7-8 and TRBJ2-5, is as follows: GAGVSQSPRYKVAKRGQDVALRCDPISGHVSLFWYQQALGQGPEFLTYFQNEAQLDKSGLPSDRFFAERPEGSVSTLKIQRTQQEDSAVYLCASSWDSRQETQYFGPGTRLLVL.

The rearrangement uses TRBV9 and TRBJ2-1; 11 bases align to TRBD2. Unmatched junction bases numbered 5, after V lost 5 bases and J lost 4 bases. The germline gives CDR1 SGDLS, CDR2 YYNGEE. The CDR3 totals 15 residues. In DNA form, the CDR3 reads TGTGCCAGCAGTCAGACTAGCGGGGCATACAATGAGCAGTTCTTC. Translation: CASSQTSGAYNEQFF.